Below, 19 T cell receptor beta chains from the same sample are listed, as sequenced in a study of cytomegalovirus exposure and HLA in healthy donors. Assay used: immunoSEQ multiplex PCR; TCRdb lists only in-frame clones, some missing. The sample includes 100,000 to 150,000 clones, 89% of them seen just once. Source material: PBMCs. All receptors derive from a woman aged 18-35 years in good health and CMV-seronegative.

V usage is TRBV6-5 and J usage is TRBJ1-6; no definite D call. There are 12 residues in the CDR3. Germline CDR1 MNHEY, CDR2 SVGAGI. V was cut by 6 bases and J by 7 bases, with 7 bases left in between. The CDR3 region has the DNA TGTGCCAGCAGGAGAAGCAATTCACCCCTCCACTTT. The encoded protein is CASRRSNSPLHF.

Notes on this clone: One junction end does not reproduce the germline sequence, and a read error may be involved. The chain has TRBV9 and TRBJ2-7, with 10 positions matching TRBD2. Germline loops: CDR1 SGDLS, CDR2 YYNGEE. CDR3 length: 15 residues. The CDR3 is CASSHGSGGWYGQYF. CDR3 nucleotide sequence: TGTGCCAGCAGCCATGGTAGCGGGGGGTGGTACGGGCAGTACTTC.

In DNA form, the CDR3 reads TGTGCCAGCAGCAGGGACAGTGGGAACTATGGCTACACCTTC. Amino acids: CASSRDSGNYGYTF. The J gene is TRBJ1-2, the V gene TRBV6-5; 7 bases map to TRBD1. Germline loops: CDR1 MNHEY, CDR2 SVGAGI. J was trimmed by 2 bases and V by 6 bases; bases with no gene match: 6. The CDR3 length is 14 residues.

The chain joins TRBV18 to TRBJ2-5; D remains ambiguous. The length of the CDR3 is 12 residues. The V gene lost 5 bases and the J gene lost 2 bases, with 6 bases spanning the gap. Germline CDR1 and CDR2: KGHSH and LQKENI. CDR3 region: CASSNIQETQYF. DNA for the CDR3: TGTGCCAGCTCAAACATTCAAGAGACCCAGTACTTC.

The V call is TRBV19, the J call TRBJ1-2, with no clear D. The length of the CDR3 is 14 residues. Trimming cost V 3 bases and J 4 bases, with 12 bases left between them. Germline V gene data show CDR1 as LNHDA and CDR2 as SQIVND (reference sequence). This chain's CDR3 is CASSIVGDGYGYTF. CDR3 nucleotide sequence: TGTGCCAGTAGTATTGTTGGAGACGGCTATGGCTACACCTTC.

The chain links TRBV27 to TRBJ2-7; D ambiguous. The CDR3 is made up of 16 amino acids. V gave up 2 bases and J gave up 0 bases, with 14 bases separating them. Per the germline V gene, CDR1 is MNHEY and CDR2 is SMNVEV (reference sequence). Here the CDR3 reads CASSLNSQLSSYEQYF. DNA for the CDR3: TGTGCCAGCAGTTTAAACAGCCAGCTAAGCTCCTACGAGCAGTACTTC.

The rearrangement joins TRBV5-1 to TRBJ2-3; unclear D gene. The CDR3 is 16 amino acids. V lost 0 bases and J lost 2, with 13 bases in between. Germline V lookup: CDR1 SGHRS, CDR2 YFSETQ. The CDR3, as DNA: TGCGCCAGCAGCTTGGCCTTCGGTCATGACACAGATACGCAGTATTTT. Translating gives CASSLAFGHDTDTQYF.

The chain links TRBV18 to TRBJ1-3; D is possibly TRBD1 (6 bases). V lost 3 bases and J lost 2, with 11 bases in between. Germline V gives CDR1 KGHSH, CDR2 LQKENI. The CDR3 totals 15 residues. The CDR3 region is CASSPIAGAGNTIYF. CDR3 nucleotide sequence: TGTGCCAGCTCACCGATCGCAGGGGCTGGAAACACCATATATTTT. The variable domain in full, completed from reference TRBV18 and TRBJ1-3, reads NAGVMQNPRHLVRRRGQEARLRCSPMKGHSHVYWYRQLPEEGLKFMVYLQKENIIDESGMPKERFSAEFPKEGPSILRIQQVVRGDSAAYFCASSPIAGAGNTIYFGEGSWLTVV.

This clone was detected only a few times. The chain combines TRBV19 with TRBJ1-2; D is possibly TRBD1 (5 bases). The V end lost 7 bases, the J end lost 7 bases, and 25 bases lay between the germline ends. CDR3 length equals 16 residues. The germline V gene encodes CDR1 LNHDA and CDR2 SQIVND (reference sequence). CDR3: CASTIIQRRGFGGYTF. The CDR3 DNA reads TGTGCCAGTACCATCATCCAGAGGCGGGGCTTTGGTGGCTACACCTTC. The full variable domain, its missing parts supplied by reference TRBV19 and TRBJ1-2, is DGGITQSPKYLFRKEGQNVTLSCEQNLNHDAMYWYRQDPGQGLRLIYYSQIVNDFQKGDIAEGYSVSREKKESFPLTVTSAQKNPTAFYLCASTIIQRRGFGGYTFGSGTRLTVV.

This clone was recorded once. The V and J genes are TRBV18 and TRBJ2-7; 10 bases are shared with TRBD1. Germline CDR1 and CDR2: KGHSH and LQKENI. After removal of 0 bases from V and 6 bases from J, the junction contained 2 bases not matched to a gene. There are 14 residues in the CDR3. The CDR3 is CASSPPGQGIEQYF. CDR3 coding DNA: TGTGCCAGCTCACCACCGGGACAGGGGATCGAGCAGTACTTC.

This sequence joins TRBV10-1 and TRBJ1-1; tentatively, D is TRBD1 (5 bases). Trimming removed 5 bases at V and 1 base at J, with 23 bases between. CDR1 and CDR2 (germline): WNHNN, SYGVQD (reference sequence). There are 18 residues in the CDR3. The CDR3 reads CASSNLKLQGSPNTEAFF. In DNA form, the CDR3 reads TGCGCCAGCAGTAACCTCAAACTTCAGGGCTCACCGAACACTGAAGCTTTCTTT.

This sequence joins TRBV5-1 and TRBJ2-7; 7 nucleotides agree with TRBD1. J gave up 2 bases and V 3 bases, and 32 bases lay outside the gene matches. Per germline, CDR1 SGHRS and CDR2 YFSETQ. The CDR3 is made up of 23 amino acids. CDR3: CASSSLIVRGRLSGQMTAYEQYF. DNA of the CDR3: TGCGCCAGCAGCTCCCTTATCGTAAGGGGGCGCCTCTCGGGGCAAATGACCGCCTACGAGCAGTACTTC.

The rearrangement uses TRBV6-1 and TRBJ2-3; D is possibly TRBD2 (5 bases). Trimming cost V 5 bases and J 6 bases, with 9 bases left between them. This CDR3 spans 12 amino acids. Germline assignment: CDR1 MNHNS and CDR2 SASEGT. The CDR3 here is CASSPTGDTQYF. For the CDR3, the DNA is TGTGCCAGCAGTCCCACGGGGGATACGCAGTATTTT.

The genes are TRBV18 and TRBJ1-2; D possibly corresponds to TRBD1 (6 bases). This CDR3 spans 14 amino acids. V was cut by 2 bases and J by 4 bases, with 11 bases left in between. Germline values: CDR1 KGHSH, CDR2 LQKENI. CDR3 amino acids: CASSPSRGFYGYTF. The CDR3 nucleotides read TGTGCCAGCTCACCAAGCAGGGGATTCTATGGCTACACCTTC. Full variable domain (rest looked up from reference TRBV18 and TRBJ1-2): NAGVMQNPRHLVRRRGQEARLRCSPMKGHSHVYWYRQLPEEGLKFMVYLQKENIIDESGMPKERFSAEFPKEGPSILRIQQVVRGDSAAYFCASSPSRGFYGYTFGSGTRLTVV.

A word on this clone: The CDR3 does not end in the conserved phenylalanine or tryptophan, so this is likely a read error. No DNA is shown, since the ends of the CDR3 on it are uncertain; the CDR3 is the one TCRdb lists. V is TRBV5-1 and J is TRBJ1-2; the D call in the table, TRBD1, was not verified against the DNA. The length of the CDR3 is 12 amino acids, counting both ends. Germline V lookup: CDR1 SGHRS, CDR2 YFSETQ. CDR3: CASSVDRGLVTI.

V gene TRBV6-5 combines with J gene TRBJ1-4; D uncertain. The CDR3 is 15 amino acids. Germline lookup yields CDR1 MNHEY and CDR2 SVGAGI. Deletions cut 6 bases from V and 0 bases from J, with 11 bases between. CDR3 protein: CASRVTGTTNEKLFF. CDR3 in DNA: TGTGCCAGCAGAGTAACCGGGACAACTAATGAAAAACTGTTTTTT.

This chain links TRBV18 with TRBJ2-7; D might be TRBD1 (5 bases). Germline CDR1 reads KGHSH; CDR2 reads LQKENI. Trimming took 3 bases from V and 1 from J, leaving 16 bases between them. The CDR3 contains 16 residues. CDR3 nucleotides: TGTGCCAGCTCACCGCTCAGGGCCCGAGAATCCTACGAGCAGTACTTC. Protein product: CASSPLRARESYEQYF. Drawing the rest from reference TRBV18 and TRBJ2-7, the complete variable domain is NAGVMQNPRHLVRRRGQEARLRCSPMKGHSHVYWYRQLPEEGLKFMVYLQKENIIDESGMPKERFSAEFPKEGPSILRIQQVVRGDSAAYFCASSPLRARESYEQYFGPGTRLTVT.

This rearrangement joins TRBV2 to TRBJ1-1; weak D call: TRBD1 (6 bases). The V and J ends lost 8 bases and 2 bases respectively, with 9 bases between them. Germline lookup yields CDR1 SNHLY and CDR2 FYNNEI. The CDR3 contains 12 residues. As DNA, the CDR3 is TGTGCCAGCGGGGGCCAAAACACTGAAGCTTTCTTT. Residues: CASGGQNTEAFF.

The J gene is TRBJ1-6, the V gene TRBV6-5, with D unclear. CDR3 length: 15 residues. In germline, CDR1 is MNHEY, CDR2 SVGAGI. V was shortened by 5 bases and J by 0 bases, with 8 bases between the two germline ends. The CDR3 protein is CASSNSRSYNSPLHF. Written as DNA, the CDR3 is TGTGCCAGCAGTAACAGTCGCTCCTATAATTCACCCCTCCACTTT.